This is a list of T cell receptor beta chains from one sample in a study of OX40 agonist ivuxolimab in advanced cancers. The repertoire was sequenced with immunoSEQ multiplex PCR; TCRdb's copy has only in-frame clones and lacks some. The profile shows over 45,000 clones, over 75% of them singletons. The sample in question was CD4+ or CD8+ T cells sorted from blood, obtained in a trial of the OX40 agonist ivuxolimab. These receptors all stem from an adult with an advanced solid tumor such as melanoma, head and neck, liver or kidney cancer. Each CDR3 is given with its conserved first and last residue. D genes are given only for firm matches. Size values are once, few and many counts, or a class for expanded clones, and some rows have none.

>TRBV2|once|.|TRBJ2-5
TGTGCCAGCAGCGCGGAGTGGGAGACCCAGTACTTC
CASSAEWETQYF
>TRBV9|.|TRBD2|TRBJ2-1
TGTGCCAGCAGCGTCGCGGCTAGCGGGAGCTACAATGAGCAGTTCTTC
CASSVAASGSYNEQFF
>TRBV10-3|.|TRBD1|TRBJ2-1
TGTGCCATCAGCGAAGGGGACAGGGGGCTATACAATGAGCAGTTCTTC
CAISEGDRGLYNEQFF
>TRBV6-5|.|.|TRBJ1-3
TGTGCCAGCAGTTACGTGGACGGATTGGAAAACACCATATATTTT
CASSYVDGLENTIYF
>TRBV11-2|.|TRBD2|TRBJ2-5
TGTGCCAGCAGCTTAGGCCCCGGGGGGGAGACCCAGTACTTC
CASSLGPGGETQYF
>TRBV5-5|.|TRBD1|TRBJ2-2
TGTGCCAGCAGCTTGGGGACAGGGGGCTCCATGCCGGCGGAGCTGTTTTTT
CASSLGTGGSMPAELFF
>TRBV6-6|.|.|TRBJ2-7
TGTGCCAGCAGTTACTCCACTAGCTCCTACGAGCAGTACTTC
CASSYSTSSYEQYF
>TRBV6-5|.|TRBD2|TRBJ2-2
TGTGCCAGCAAGGGACTATACACCGGGGAGCTGTTTTTT
CASKGLYTGELFF
>TRBV9|.|.|TRBJ1-3
TGTGCCAGCAGCGACAGGGTAGGCTCTGGAAACACCATATATTTT
CASSDRVGSGNTIYF
>TRBV15|few|.|TRBJ1-5
TGTGCCACCAGCGGATTCAATCAGCCCCAGCATTTT
CATSGFNQPQHF
>TRBV11-2|.|.|TRBJ2-7
TGTGCCAGCAGCTTCCCGGGCGTTTCCTACGAGCAGTACTTC
CASSFPGVSYEQYF
>TRBV9|.|.|TRBJ1-2
TGTGCCAGCAGCGTAGAGGCTCGGGGGGCCTATGGCTACACCTTC
CASSVEARGAYGYTF
>TRBV11-2|.|.|TRBJ1-1
TGTGCCAGCAGCTTAGAAGACGATCGGACAGTGGGGTTGAACACTGAAGCTTTCTTT
CASSLEDDRTVGLNTEAFF
>TRBV2|.|.|TRBJ2-3
TGTGCCAGCAGTCCTGGACAGAGCACAGATACGCAGTATTTT
CASSPGQSTDTQYF
>TRBV21-1|.|.|TRBJ1-4
TGTGCCAGCACCACAACCCTGGGTGAAAAACTGTTTTTT
CASTTTLGEKLFF
>TRBV7-8|medium-sized|.|TRBJ1-3
TGTGCCAGCAGCTTATATCATGGAAACACCATATATTTT
CASSLYHGNTIYF
>TRBV5-4|.|.|TRBJ2-2
TGTGCCAGCAGAGGCCCGGCAGGCGGGGAGCTGTTTTTT
CASRGPAGGELFF
>TRBV5-1|.|.|TRBJ1-2
TGCGCCAGCAGCCCCGGGACCGACGTCGGTGGCTACACCTTC
CASSPGTDVGGYTF
>TRBV19|.|TRBD1|TRBJ1-6
TGTGCCAGTGGGGGACAGACAGATAATTCACCCCTCCACTTT
CASGGQTDNSPLHF
>TRBV28|.|TRBD1|TRBJ1-1
TGTGCCAGCAGTTCGTTGGACAGGGGAAGGACTGAAGCTTTCTTT
CASSSLDRGRTEAFF
>TRBV19|.|TRBD2|TRBJ2-7
TGTGCCAGTAGTAAAACGGGGACTAGCGGGAGCTACGAGCAGTACTTC
CASSKTGTSGSYEQYF
>TRBV9|.|.|TRBJ2-3
TGTGCCAGCAGCGTCGGAGCGCCGGGTAGAACAGATACGCAGTATTTT
CASSVGAPGRTDTQYF
>TRBV7-9|.|.|TRBJ2-5
TGTGCCAGCAGCTTATTAAAGACAGGTTCAACGGGGGAGACCCAGTACTTC
CASSLLKTGSTGETQYF
>TRBV28|.|TRBD1|TRBJ1-2
TGTGCCAGCAGTTTGAAGACAGGGCCGGGTGGTGGCTACACCTTC
CASSLKTGPGGGYTF
>TRBV6-6|.|.|TRBJ2-7
TGTGCCAGCAGTTACTCTCCCAAGGGGTCCTACGAGCAGTACTTC
CASSYSPKGSYEQYF
>TRBV6-5|.|.|TRBJ2-7
TGTGCCAGCAGGAAGCAGGGTGCATACGAGCAGTACTTC
CASRKQGAYEQYF
>TRBV28|.|TRBD1|TRBJ2-2
TGTGCCAGCAGCCAGGGACAGGTTTACACCGGGGAGCTGTTTTTT
CASSQGQVYTGELFF
>TRBV9|.|TRBD2|TRBJ2-7
TGTGCCAGCAGCGTAGGTAGCGGGGGGAACTACGAGCAGTACTTC
CASSVGSGGNYEQYF
>TRBV9|.|.|TRBJ1-2
TGTGCCAGCAGCGTCGCCGACTCCCAAGCAAACTACACCTTC
CASSVADSQANYTF
>TRBV2|.|.|TRBJ1-2
TGTGCCAGCAGTGCTCTCGGCGTCTCAAACTATGGCTACACCTTC
CASSALGVSNYGYTF
>TRBV5-4|.|TRBD1|TRBJ2-5
TGTGCCAGCAGCCTGAAAACAGGGGGGGAGACCCAGTACTTC
CASSLKTGGETQYF
>TRBV5-6|.|.|TRBJ1-3
TGTGCCAGCAGCTTGTGGGGAGGAAACACCATATATTTT
CASSLWGGNTIYF
>TRBV5-6|.|TRBD1|TRBJ1-2
TGTGCCAGCAGCAATGGACAGGGGGACGTCTATGGCTACACCTTC
CASSNGQGDVYGYTF
>TRBV29-1|.|.|TRBJ1-2
TGCAGCGTTGAAGATTCAGGGGTCTATGGCTACACCTTC
CSVEDSGVYGYTF
>TRBV25-1|once|.|TRBJ1-6
TGTGCCAGCGGTCCGGGACGGCAGAATTCACCCCTCCACTTT
CASGPGRQNSPLHF
>TRBV5-1|.|TRBD1|TRBJ2-5
TGCGCCAGCAGCTTCGGACAGGGTAGGGAGACCCAGTACTTC
CASSFGQGRETQYF
>TRBV6-1|.|TRBD1|TRBJ2-5
TGTGCCAGCAGACAGGGGGCTGGCGTAAAGACCCAGTACTTC
CASRQGAGVKTQYF
>TRBV7-3|.|TRBD1|TRBJ1-6
TGTGCCAGCAGCCAAAGACAGGGGGGGAATTCACCCCTCCACTTT
CASSQRQGGNSPLHF
>TRBV2|.|.|TRBJ1-2
TGTGCCAGCAGACAAATCGGGGAGACGGGCGGCTACACCTTC
CASRQIGETGGYTF
>TRBV18|.|TRBD1|TRBJ1-6
TGTGCCAGCTCACCATCAGGGGGCGCGTCCTATAATTCACCCCTCCACTTT
CASSPSGGASYNSPLHF
>TRBV7-6|once|.|TRBJ2-7
TGTGCCAGCAGCTTAAAGCCCAAAAGGAGCAGGAGCTCCTACGAGCAGTACTTC
CASSLKPKRSRSSYEQYF
>TRBV28|.|.|TRBJ2-3
TGTGCCAGCAAAAGATGGGGGGCCAGGGAGAGCACAGATACGCAGTATTTT
CASKRWGARESTDTQYF
>TRBV11-2|few|.|TRBJ1-6
TGTGCCAGCAGCTTTCTCAGGGAAAGTTCACCCCTCCACTTT
CASSFLRESSPLHF
>TRBV9|.|.|TRBJ1-3
TGTGCCAGCAGCGTCGAGGCAGGCTCTGGAAACACCATATATTTT
CASSVEAGSGNTIYF